This passage covers 15 T cell receptor beta chains from one sample sequenced in a study of Tregs in tolerant kidney transplant recipients. Sequenced by immunoSEQ multiplex PCR; TCRdb stores in-frame clones only, minus some. Found here are tens of thousands of clones, approximately 90% of them singletons; the top ten hold approximately 4.8%. Sample: CD8+ T cells from blood. Every receptor here comes from a human donor in good health.

The chain uses TRBV19 and TRBJ2-7; a weak D match, TRBD1 (5 bases). The CDR3 covers 13 residues. Germline CDR1 and CDR2: LNHDA and SQIVND (reference sequence). The V gene lost 4 bases and the J gene lost 1 base, with 8 bases spanning the gap. The CDR3 protein is CASSKGPSYEQYF. In DNA, the CDR3 is TGTGCCAGTAGTAAGGGGCCATCCTACGAGCAGTACTTC.

This rearrangement joins TRBV15 to TRBJ2-5; D may match TRBD1 or TRBD2 (5 bases each). Trimming took 4 bases from V and 5 from J, leaving 14 bases between them. CDR1 and CDR2 from the germline V gene are LNHNV and YYDKDF (reference sequence). The CDR3 is 14 amino acids. The CDR3 reads CATSTPGQVETQYF. CDR3 DNA: TGTGCCACCAGCACCCCGGGGCAGGTGGAGACCCAGTACTTC.

This chain connects TRBV12-5 to TRBJ1-5; a possible D gene is TRBD1 (6 bases). The germline V gene has CDR1 LGHNT and CDR2 FRNRAP. The CDR3 covers 13 residues. As DNA, the CDR3 is TGTGCCCGTTGGGGACAAAACAATCAGCCCCAGCATTTT. Amino acids: CARWGQNNQPQHF.

V is TRBV7-8 and J is TRBJ1-1; no definite D call. There are 14 residues in the CDR3. The germline V and J ends were trimmed by 3 bases and 0 bases, with 8 bases remaining between them. CDR1 is SGHVS and CDR2 is FQNEAQ in the germline V gene. The CDR3 sequence: CASSFLGMNTEAFF. For the CDR3, the DNA is TGTGCCAGCAGCTTCCTAGGTATGAACACTGAAGCTTTCTTT.

J is TRBJ1-1 and V is TRBV15; maybe TRBD1 (6 bases). Germline lookup yields CDR1 LNHNV and CDR2 YYDKDF (reference sequence). The length of the CDR3 is 16 residues. Trimming took off 6 bases at V and 0 bases at J, with 17 bases between the two ends. The CDR3 DNA is TGTGCCACCAGTTCCGGCGGGGGACATCTGAACACTGAAGCTTTCTTT. It codes for CATSSGGGHLNTEAFF.

CDR3 DNA sequence: TGCGCCAGCAGCCAAGAATCGGTTAGGGGACAGGGGTATGGCTACACCTTC. It yields the protein CASSQESVRGQGYGYTF. The chain recombines TRBV4-1 with TRBJ1-2; TRBD1 aligns across 10 bases. V lost 0 bases, J lost 5 bases, and 9 bases stayed unmatched. Germline CDR1 MGHRA, CDR2 YSYEKL. The CDR3 contains 17 residues.

The chain couples TRBV27 to TRBJ1-1; D is perhaps TRBD1 (6 bases). This CDR3 comprises 14 residues. Germline-derived CDR1 and CDR2 are MNHEY and SMNVEV (reference sequence). The V and J ends lost 3 bases and 6 bases respectively, with 14 bases between them. CDR3 bases: TGTGCCAGCAGTTTTACGGGGGCGGTGGCTGAAGCTTTCTTT. It specifies CASSFTGAVAEAFF.

V usage is TRBV6-1 and J usage is TRBJ1-6, with a weak D call TRBD1 (6 bases). This CDR3 has 16 amino acids. CDR1 and CDR2 (germline): MNHNS, SASEGT. V dropped 2 bases and J dropped 8 bases, with 16 bases sitting between them. The CDR3 region has the DNA TGTGCCAGCAGTGAATATTGGGGGCGGCAAGATTCACCCCTCCACTTT. It codes for CASSEYWGRQDSPLHF.

This clone was recorded only once. The sample holds other DNA sequences that translate to the same CDR3. The chain has TRBV11-2 and TRBJ2-7; D remains unclear. The CDR3 covers 13 residues. V was pared by 1 base and J by 4 bases, with 8 bases between. Germline values: CDR1 SGHAT, CDR2 FQNNGV. The CDR3 bases are TGTGCCAGCAGCTTAGGACAAAATTACGAGCAGTACTTC. It specifies CASSLGQNYEQYF.

With respect to this clone: One end of the junction does not line up with germline, which may come from a read error. The rearrangement uses TRBV7-7 and TRBJ2-1, with TRBD2 identical over 14 bases. Germline values: CDR1 SSHAT, CDR2 FNYEAQ (reference sequence). The CDR3 sequence is 17 residues long. In DNA, the CDR3 is TGTGCTAGCAGCTTTAGTACGACTAGCGGGGGGGCCGATGAGCAGTTCTTC. Its translation: CASSFSTTSGGADEQFF.

This chain joins TRBV29-1 and TRBJ2-1, with D possibly matching TRBD1 (5 bases). Trimming took 0 bases from V and 0 from J, leaving 15 bases between them. CDR3 length equals 17 residues. Germline V gene lookup returns CDR1 SQVTM and CDR2 ANQGSEA. The CDR3 DNA reads as TGCAGCGTTGAAGATCGGCCTAAGGGGATCTCCTACAATGAGCAGTTCTTC. Translating it yields CSVEDRPKGISYNEQFF.

This chain joins TRBV5-1 and TRBJ2-1; D might be TRBD1 or TRBD2, each matching 5 bases. CDR3 length equals 17 residues. V was pared by 4 bases and J by 0 bases, with 17 bases between. Germline V gene lookup returns CDR1 SGHRS and CDR2 YFSETQ. The CDR3 here is CASSPLQGTHSYNEQFF. CDR3 sequence (DNA): TGCGCCAGCAGCCCTCTCCAAGGGACCCACTCCTACAATGAGCAGTTCTTC.

The chain is built from TRBV4-1 and TRBJ2-5; D possibly corresponds to TRBD2 (7 bases). Germline assignment: CDR1 MGHRA and CDR2 YSYEKL. The CDR3 covers 16 residues. Trimming pared 1 base from V and 5 bases from J, leaving 17 bases between. The CDR3 nucleotides read TGCGCCAGCAGCCAAGTTTGGTCAGGGGAGGGGGAGACCCAGTACTTC. Its protein is CASSQVWSGEGETQYF.

The rearrangement links TRBV27 to TRBJ1-1; D remains unclear. Trimming pared 2 bases from V and 2 bases from J, leaving 12 bases between. CDR1 MNHEY and CDR2 SMNVEV come from the germline V gene (reference sequence). The length of the CDR3 is 15 residues. The CDR3 spells CASSLSPEVNTEAFF. The CDR3 DNA reads as TGTGCCAGCAGTTTAAGTCCGGAAGTTAACACTGAAGCTTTCTTT.

This chain joins TRBV27 and TRBJ2-2, with 11 bases aligning to TRBD2. The V segment lost 7 bases and the J segment 4 bases; nucleotides outside the gene matches: 14. The CDR3 covers 18 residues. From germline, CDR1 is MNHEY and CDR2 SMNVEV (reference sequence). In DNA form, the CDR3 reads TGTGCCAGCATTAGGACTAGCGGGTTTCACGGGGGCACCGGGGAGCTGTTTTTT. Encoded protein: CASIRTSGFHGGTGELFF.